This TCR beta chain was sequenced during a study of graft-versus-host responses after intestinal transplantation. About the research overall: Transplantation in recipients was multivisceral, liver-intestinal, or isolated intestinal. General study points: Allograft clonal ratios (graft-versus-host to host-versus-graft) were high in patients who had graft-donor T cell macrochimerism.

Profiling relied on immunoSEQ multiplex PCR, and the TCRdb table lists in-frame clones only, not all of them. The sample records 27,000 or so clones, 82% being singletons. Note on this clone: No antigen is known for it.

The CDR3 loop spans 17 amino acids. Germline trimming cut 1 base from V and 4 bases from J; bases unmatched to any gene: 8. Germline V gene sequence: CDR1 KGHSH, CDR2 LQKENI. This chain joins TRBV18 and TRBJ2-5, with 11 nucleotides matching TRBD1. This receptor was identified in a human donor who received an intestinal transplant. The sequencing here drew on unstimulated CD4+ T cells sorted from spleen or lymph node cells, taken before intestinal transplant. The CDR3, as DNA: TGTGCCAGCTCACCACGGACAGGGGGCGCATACGCAGAGACCCAGTACTTC. Protein sequence: CASSPRTGGAYAETQYF. Using reference TRBV18 and TRBJ2-5 for the parts outside the CDR3, the full variable domain is NAGVMQNPRHLVRRRGQEARLRCSPMKGHSHVYWYRQLPEEGLKFMVYLQKENIIDESGMPKERFSAEFPKEGPSILRIQQVVRGDSAAYFCASSPRTGGAYAETQYFGPGTRLLVL.